This T cell receptor (beta chain) was identified in a study of cytomegalovirus exposure and HLA in healthy donors. Study outcomes and limitations: 87-base-pair reads could not separate some V segments, including TRBV6-2 and TRBV6-3. Several of the most significant clusters appeared linked to common viral pathogens, based on a later analysis. The authors later found TCR association rates varying by HLA locus, with DRB1 most and HLA-C fewest.

The PCR had 60 Vbeta and 13 Jbeta primers. Profiling relied on immunoSEQ multiplex PCR, and the TCRdb table lists in-frame clones only, not all of them. Of hundreds of thousands of clones in the sample, 65% to 80% were seen once. This CDR3 comprises 13 residues. Germline CDR1 and CDR2: MGHDK and SYGVNS. The V gene lost 4 bases and the J gene lost 4 bases, with 8 bases spanning the gap. Concerning this clone itself: Its target is not known.

The specimen was PBMCs. The genes are TRBV25-1 and TRBJ2-1; D is possibly TRBD2 (6 bases). The clonotype was recovered from a man between 40 and 49 years old in good health and CMV-seronegative. The CDR3 coding sequence is TGTGCCAGCAGTGGGGACTTTTACAATGAGCAGTTCTTC. This codes for CASSGDFYNEQFF.